One TCR beta chain is described in this entry. A junction boundary mismatches the germline segment, possibly from a read error. CDR1 is MNHNY, CDR2 SVGAGI, per germline (reference sequence). This CDR3 is built from 13 residues. MiXCR, run by TCRdb on the 5' RACE reads, gives a single entry per CDR3 protein. Found here are nearly 40,000 distinct CDR3 sequences, over 15% of them singletons; the top ten hold roughly 2.8%. This sequence originates from a female donor with breast cancer. The sample was naive CD4+ T cells sorted from a lymph node. Regarding subset: naive CD4+ T cells, CD4+CD45RA+CD25-. V is TRBV6-6 and J is TRBJ1-1; 7 bases align to TRBD1. CDR3: CVSRRQGNTEAFF. Here the CDR3 DNA reads TGTGTCAGCCGGCGACAGGGGAACACTGAAGCTTTCTTT.